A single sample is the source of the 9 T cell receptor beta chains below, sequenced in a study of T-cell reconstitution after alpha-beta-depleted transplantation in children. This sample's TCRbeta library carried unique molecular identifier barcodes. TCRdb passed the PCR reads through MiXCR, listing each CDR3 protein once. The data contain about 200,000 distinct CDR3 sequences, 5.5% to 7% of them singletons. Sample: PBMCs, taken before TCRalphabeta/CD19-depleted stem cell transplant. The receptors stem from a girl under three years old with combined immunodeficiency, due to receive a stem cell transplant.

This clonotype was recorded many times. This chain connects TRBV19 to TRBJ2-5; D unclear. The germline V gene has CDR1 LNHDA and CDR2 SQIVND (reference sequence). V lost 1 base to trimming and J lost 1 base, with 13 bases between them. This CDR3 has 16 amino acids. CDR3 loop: CASSIGERNSQETQYF. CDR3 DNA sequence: TGTGCCAGTAGTATAGGCGAAAGAAACAGCCAAGAGACCCAGTACTTC.

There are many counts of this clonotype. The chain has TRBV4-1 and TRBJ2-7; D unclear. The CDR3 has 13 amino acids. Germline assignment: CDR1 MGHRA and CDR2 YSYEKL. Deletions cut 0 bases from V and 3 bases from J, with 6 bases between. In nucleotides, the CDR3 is TGCGCCAGCAGCCAAGAGACCGTCTACGAGCAGTACTTC. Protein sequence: CASSQETVYEQYF.

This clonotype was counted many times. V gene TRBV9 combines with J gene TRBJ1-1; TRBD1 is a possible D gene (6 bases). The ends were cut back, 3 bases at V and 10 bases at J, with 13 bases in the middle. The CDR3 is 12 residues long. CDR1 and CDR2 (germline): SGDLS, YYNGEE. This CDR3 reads CASSALTGTAFF. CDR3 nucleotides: TGTGCCAGCAGCGCGTTAACAGGGACAGCTTTCTTT. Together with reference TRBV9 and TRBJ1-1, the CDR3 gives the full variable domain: DSGVTQTPKHLITATGQRVTLRCSPRSGDLSVYWYQQSLDQGLQFLIQYYNGEERAKGNILERFSAQQFPDLHSELNLSSLELGDSALYFCASSALTGTAFFGQGTRLTVV.

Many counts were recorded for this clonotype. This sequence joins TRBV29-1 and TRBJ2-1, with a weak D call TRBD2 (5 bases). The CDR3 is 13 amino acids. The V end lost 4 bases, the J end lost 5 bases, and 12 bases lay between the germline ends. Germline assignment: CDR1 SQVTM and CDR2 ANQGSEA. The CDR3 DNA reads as TGCAGCGTTGTCCCTACTAGTCACAATGAGCAGTTCTTC. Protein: CSVVPTSHNEQFF.

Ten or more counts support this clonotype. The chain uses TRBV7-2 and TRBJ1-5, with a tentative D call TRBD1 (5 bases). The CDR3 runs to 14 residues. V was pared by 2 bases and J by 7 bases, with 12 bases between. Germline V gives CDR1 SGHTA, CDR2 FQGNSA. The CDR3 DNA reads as TGTGCCAGCAGCTTATATGGCGAGGGGCAGCCCCAGCATTTT. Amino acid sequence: CASSLYGEGQPQHF.

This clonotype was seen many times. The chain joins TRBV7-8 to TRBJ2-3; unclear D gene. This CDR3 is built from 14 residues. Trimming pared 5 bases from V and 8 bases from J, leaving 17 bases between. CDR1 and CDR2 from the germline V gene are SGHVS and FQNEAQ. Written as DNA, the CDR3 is TGTGCCAGCAGCCGAGGTTCTGGGGTGGGTACGCAGTATTTT. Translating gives CASSRGSGVGTQYF.

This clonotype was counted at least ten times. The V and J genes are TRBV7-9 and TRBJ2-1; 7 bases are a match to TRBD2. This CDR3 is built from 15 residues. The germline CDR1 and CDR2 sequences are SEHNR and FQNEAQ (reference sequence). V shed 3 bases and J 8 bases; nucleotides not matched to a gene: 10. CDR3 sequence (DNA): TGTGCCAGCAGCTTGTGGGGGGAGGGCACCGATGAGCAGTTCTTC. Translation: CASSLWGEGTDEQFF.

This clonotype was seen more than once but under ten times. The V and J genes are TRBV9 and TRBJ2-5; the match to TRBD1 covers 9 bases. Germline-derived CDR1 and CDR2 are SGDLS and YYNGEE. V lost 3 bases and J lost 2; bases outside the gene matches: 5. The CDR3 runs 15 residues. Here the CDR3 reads CASSGTGGRQETQYF. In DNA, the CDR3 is TGTGCCAGCAGCGGAACAGGGGGCCGGCAAGAGACCCAGTACTTC.

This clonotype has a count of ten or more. Here the CDR3 reads CASSLARESPLHF. For the CDR3, the DNA is TGCGCCAGCAGCTTGGCCAGGGAATCACCCCTCCACTTT. The chain uses TRBV5-1 and TRBJ1-6; tentatively, D is TRBD1 (5 bases). Trimming took off 0 bases at V and 10 bases at J, with 8 bases between the two ends. CDR1 is SGHRS, CDR2 YFSETQ, per germline. The CDR3 is 13 residues long.